The 5 T cell receptor beta chains given below trace back to one sample, sequenced in a study of cytomegalovirus exposure and HLA in healthy donors. Primers included in the PCR were 60 Vbeta and 13 Jbeta primers. Sequencing used immunoSEQ multiplex PCR; TCRdb keeps in-frame clones, though not all of them. The sample includes approximately 180,000 clones, about 80% of them seen just once. Material: PBMCs. The receptor set was obtained from a man in his forties or fifties in good health and CMV-seropositive.

This clone was counted a single time. V usage is TRBV5-1 and J usage is TRBJ2-7, with TRBD2 matching over 10 bases. Per the germline V gene, CDR1 is SGHRS and CDR2 is YFSETQ. V lost 5 bases to trimming and J lost 5 bases; unmatched junction nucleotides: 7. The CDR3 spans 14 residues. The CDR3 nucleotides are TGCGCCAGCAGTTACAGCGGGAGGGGGGACGAGCAGTACTTC. Its translation is CASSYSGRGDEQYF. Based on the CDR3 plus reference TRBV5-1 and TRBJ2-7, the full variable domain is KAGVTQTPRYLIKTRGQQVTLSCSPISGHRSVSWYQQTPGQGLQFLFEYFSETQRNKGNFPGRFSGRQFSNSRSEMNVSTLELGDSALYLCASSYSGRGDEQYFGPGTRLTVT.

The chain employs TRBV27 and TRBJ1-1, with TRBD1 as a possible D gene (5 bases). The V gene's germline CDR1 is MNHEY and CDR2 SMNVEV (reference sequence). Trimming pared 7 bases from V and 3 bases from J, leaving 12 bases between. The CDR3 is 13 residues long. The CDR3 bases are TGTGCCAGCAAGAACAGGCTCTACACTGAAGCTTTCTTT. It yields the protein CASKNRLYTEAFF.

J is TRBJ1-5 and V is TRBV12-5; 8 nucleotides line up with TRBD1. CDR3 length equals 15 residues. The V segment lost 6 bases and the J segment 4 bases; nucleotides outside the gene matches: 8. Germline V lookup: CDR1 LGHNT, CDR2 FRNRAP. The CDR3 DNA is TGTGCTAGTGGCGTAGACAGGGGTACTAATCAGCCCCAGCATTTT. Protein: CASGVDRGTNQPQHF.

This clone has only a few counts. The chain is built from TRBV6-5 and TRBJ2-7, with D possibly being TRBD1 (5 bases). CDR1 MNHEY and CDR2 SVGAGI come from the germline V gene. V dropped 10 bases and J dropped 5 bases, with 21 bases sitting between them. The CDR3 sequence is 14 residues long. The CDR3: CATHRRLQGNEQYF. CDR3 sequence (DNA): TGTGCCACTCACAGGCGTCTTCAAGGGAACGAGCAGTACTTC.

This clone has only a few counts. The J gene is TRBJ2-3, the V gene TRBV5-5; 7 positions match TRBD2. Germline V gives CDR1 SGHKS, CDR2 YYEKEE (reference sequence). The V gene end was trimmed by 5 bases and the J gene end by 0 bases; junction bases not matched to a gene: 3. This CDR3 spans 14 amino acids. This CDR3 reads CASSSGYSTDTQYF. As DNA, the CDR3 is TGTGCCAGCAGTAGCGGGTATAGCACAGATACGCAGTATTTT.